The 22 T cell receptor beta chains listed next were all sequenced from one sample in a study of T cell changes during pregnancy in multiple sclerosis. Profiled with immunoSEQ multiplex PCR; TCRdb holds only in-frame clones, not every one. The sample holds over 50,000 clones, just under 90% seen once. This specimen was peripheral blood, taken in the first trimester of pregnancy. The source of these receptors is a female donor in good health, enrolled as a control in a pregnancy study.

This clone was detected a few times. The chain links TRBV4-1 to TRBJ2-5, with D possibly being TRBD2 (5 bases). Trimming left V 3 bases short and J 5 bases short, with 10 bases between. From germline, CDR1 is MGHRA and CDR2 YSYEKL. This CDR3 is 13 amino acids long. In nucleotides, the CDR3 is TGCGCCAGCAGCCACCCGGGAAAGGAGACCCAGTACTTC. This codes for CASSHPGKETQYF.

Here the CDR3 DNA reads TGTGCCAGCAGTTTGGGACAGGGGGGTTCCAATGGCTACACCTTC. Translation: CASSLGQGGSNGYTF. This chain connects TRBV2 to TRBJ1-2, with 11 nucleotides matching TRBD1. CDR3 size: 15 residues. Germline V gene lookup returns CDR1 SNHLY and CDR2 FYNNEI. The ends lost 5 bases at V and 6 bases at J; junction bases unmatched: 8.

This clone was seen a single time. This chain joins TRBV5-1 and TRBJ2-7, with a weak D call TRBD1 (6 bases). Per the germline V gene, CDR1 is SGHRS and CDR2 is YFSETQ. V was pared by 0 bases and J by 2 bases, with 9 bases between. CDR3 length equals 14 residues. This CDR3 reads CASSLGTAPYEQYF. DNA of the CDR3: TGCGCCAGCAGCTTGGGGACAGCCCCCTACGAGCAGTACTTC.

The CDR3 loop is CASSLDRQETQYF. The DNA for the CDR3 is TGTGCCAGCAGCTTAGACAGGCAAGAGACCCAGTACTTC. The chain joins TRBV11-3 to TRBJ2-5; D is ambiguous. V was shortened by 0 bases and J by 2 bases, with 4 bases between the two germline ends. The CDR3 totals 13 residues. Germline assignment: CDR1 SGHNT and CDR2 YENEEA.

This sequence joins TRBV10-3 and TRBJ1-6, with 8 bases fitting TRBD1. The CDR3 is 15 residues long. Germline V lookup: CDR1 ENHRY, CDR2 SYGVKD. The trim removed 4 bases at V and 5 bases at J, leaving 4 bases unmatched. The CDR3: CAISGQGANNSPLHF. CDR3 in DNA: TGTGCCATCAGTGGGCAGGGGGCGAATAATTCACCCCTCCACTTT.

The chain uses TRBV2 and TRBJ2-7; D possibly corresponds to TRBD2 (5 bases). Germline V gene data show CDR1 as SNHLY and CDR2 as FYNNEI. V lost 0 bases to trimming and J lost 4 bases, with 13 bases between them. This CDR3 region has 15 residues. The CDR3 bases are TGTGCCAGCAGTGAAGCAAACGGGGTTGGGTACGAGCAGTACTTC. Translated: CASSEANGVGYEQYF.

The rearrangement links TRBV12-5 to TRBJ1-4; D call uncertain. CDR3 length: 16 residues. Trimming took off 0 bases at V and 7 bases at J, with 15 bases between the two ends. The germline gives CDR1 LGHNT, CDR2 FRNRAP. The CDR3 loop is CASGLVETGRREKLFF. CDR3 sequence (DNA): TGTGCTAGTGGTTTGGTAGAAACCGGGAGGCGTGAAAAACTGTTTTTT. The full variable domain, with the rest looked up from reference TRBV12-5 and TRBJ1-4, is DARVTQTPRHKVTEMGQEVTMRCQPILGHNTVFWYRQTMMQGLELLAYFRNRAPLDDSGMPKDRFSAEMPDATLATLKIQPSEPRDSAVYFCASGLVETGRREKLFFGSGTQLSVL.

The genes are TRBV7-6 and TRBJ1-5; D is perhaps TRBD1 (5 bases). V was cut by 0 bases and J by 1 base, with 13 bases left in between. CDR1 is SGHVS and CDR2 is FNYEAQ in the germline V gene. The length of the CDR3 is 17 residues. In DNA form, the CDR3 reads TGTGCCAGCAGCTTAGCGCTGAGCAGGGCAAGCAATCAGCCCCAGCATTTT. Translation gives CASSLALSRASNQPQHF.

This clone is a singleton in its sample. CDR3 loop: CASTGGQGRGDTQYF. CDR3 bases: TGTGCCAGCACCGGGGGACAGGGGAGGGGAGATACGCAGTATTTT. V usage is TRBV6-1 and J usage is TRBJ2-3; 10 nucleotides align to TRBD1. Germline values: CDR1 MNHNS, CDR2 SASEGT. This CDR3 spans 15 amino acids. V gave up 7 bases and J gave up 5 bases; unmatched junction bases: 9.

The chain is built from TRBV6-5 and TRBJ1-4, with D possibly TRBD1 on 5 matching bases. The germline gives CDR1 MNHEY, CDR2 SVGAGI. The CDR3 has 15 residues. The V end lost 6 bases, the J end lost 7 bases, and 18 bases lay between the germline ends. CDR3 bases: TGTGCCAGCAGCCAGGGCTCGGGTTATCGTGAAAAACTGTTTTTT. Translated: CASSQGSGYREKLFF.

CDR3 sequence: CSVGGGSSYEQYF. Written as DNA, the CDR3 is TGCAGCGTTGGGGGGGGGAGCTCCTACGAGCAGTACTTC. The rearrangement links TRBV29-1 to TRBJ2-7; 7 bases are shared with TRBD2. With 4 bases clipped from V and 0 bases from J, the junction kept 3 bases outside the gene matches. The germline gives CDR1 SQVTM, CDR2 ANQGSEA. This CDR3 has 13 residues.

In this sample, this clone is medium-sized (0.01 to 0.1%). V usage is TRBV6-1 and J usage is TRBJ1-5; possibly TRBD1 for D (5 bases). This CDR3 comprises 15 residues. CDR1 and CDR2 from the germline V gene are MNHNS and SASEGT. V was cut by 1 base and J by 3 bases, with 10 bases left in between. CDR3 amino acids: CASSEEGNPNQPQHF. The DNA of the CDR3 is TGTGCCAGCAGTGAAGAGGGGAACCCCAATCAGCCCCAGCATTTT.

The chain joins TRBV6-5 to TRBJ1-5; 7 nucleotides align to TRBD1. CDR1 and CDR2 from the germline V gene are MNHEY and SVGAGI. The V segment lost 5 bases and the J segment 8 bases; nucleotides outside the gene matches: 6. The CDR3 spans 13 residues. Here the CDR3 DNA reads TGTGCCAGCAGTAACCCTACAGGGGAGCCCCAGCATTTT. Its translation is CASSNPTGEPQHF.

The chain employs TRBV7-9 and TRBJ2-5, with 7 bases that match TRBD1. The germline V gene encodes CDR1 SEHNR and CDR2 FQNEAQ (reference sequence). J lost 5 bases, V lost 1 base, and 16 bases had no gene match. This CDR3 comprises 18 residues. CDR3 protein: CASSLGGITGVHGETQYF. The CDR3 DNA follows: TGTGCCAGCAGCTTAGGCGGAATTACAGGGGTCCACGGGGAGACCCAGTACTTC.

The CDR3 loop is CASSLKLAGGKETQYF. CDR3 nucleotide sequence: TGTGCCAGCAGCTTAAAACTAGCGGGGGGGAAAGAGACCCAGTACTTC. This sequence joins TRBV7-2 and TRBJ2-5; 13 bases match TRBD2. CDR1 SGHTA and CDR2 FQGNSA come from the germline V gene. V gave up 2 bases and J gave up 3 bases; unmatched junction bases: 3. CDR3 length: 16 residues.

The CDR3 DNA sequence: TGTGCCAGTAAGTCCGTTGTTTTGGGCAGGGACACTGAAGCTTTCTTT. It codes for CASKSVVLGRDTEAFF. The chain has TRBV19 and TRBJ1-1; possible D gene TRBD1, 5 bases. Germline V CDR1 and CDR2: LNHDA, SQIVND (reference sequence). The CDR3 has 16 residues. The V end lost 7 bases, the J end lost 3 bases, and 21 bases lay between the germline ends.

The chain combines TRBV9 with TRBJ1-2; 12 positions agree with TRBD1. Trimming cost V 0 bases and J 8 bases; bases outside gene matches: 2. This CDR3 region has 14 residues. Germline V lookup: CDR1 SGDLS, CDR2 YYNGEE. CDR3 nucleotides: TGTGCCAGCAGCGTAGGGGGGACAGGGGGCGGCTACACCTTC. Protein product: CASSVGGTGGGYTF. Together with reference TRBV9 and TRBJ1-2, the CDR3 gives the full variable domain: DSGVTQTPKHLITATGQRVTLRCSPRSGDLSVYWYQQSLDQGLQFLIQYYNGEERAKGNILERFSAQQFPDLHSELNLSSLELGDSALYFCASSVGGTGGGYTFGSGTRLTVV.

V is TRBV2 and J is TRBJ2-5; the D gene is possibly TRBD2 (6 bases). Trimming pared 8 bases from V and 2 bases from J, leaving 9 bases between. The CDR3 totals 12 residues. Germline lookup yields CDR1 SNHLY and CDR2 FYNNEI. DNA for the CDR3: TGTGCCAGCCGGAGGGCGCAAGAGACCCAGTACTTC. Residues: CASRRAQETQYF.

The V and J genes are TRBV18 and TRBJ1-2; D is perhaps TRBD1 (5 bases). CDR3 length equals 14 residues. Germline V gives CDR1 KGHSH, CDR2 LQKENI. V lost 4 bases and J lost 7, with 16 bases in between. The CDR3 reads CASSHSGGAPGYTF. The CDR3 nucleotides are TGTGCCAGCTCACACTCCGGAGGGGCCCCTGGCTACACCTTC.

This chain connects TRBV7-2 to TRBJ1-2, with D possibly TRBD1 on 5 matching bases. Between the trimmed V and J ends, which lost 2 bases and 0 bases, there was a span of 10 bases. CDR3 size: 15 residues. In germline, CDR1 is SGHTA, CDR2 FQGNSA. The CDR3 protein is CASSLNPGANYGYTF. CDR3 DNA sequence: TGTGCCAGCAGCTTAAATCCGGGGGCTAACTATGGCTACACCTTC.

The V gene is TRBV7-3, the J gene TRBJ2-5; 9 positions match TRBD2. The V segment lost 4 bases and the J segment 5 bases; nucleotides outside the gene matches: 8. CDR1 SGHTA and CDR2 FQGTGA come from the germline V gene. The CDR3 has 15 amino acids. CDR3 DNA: TGTGCCAGCAGCTATAGCGGGGGTCAGTCGGAGACCCAGTACTTC. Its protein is CASSYSGGQSETQYF.

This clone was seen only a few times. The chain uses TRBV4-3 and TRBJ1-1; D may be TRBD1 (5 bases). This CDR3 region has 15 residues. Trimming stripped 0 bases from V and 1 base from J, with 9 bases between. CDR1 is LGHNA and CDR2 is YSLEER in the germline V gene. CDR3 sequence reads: CASSQDRGQNTEAFF. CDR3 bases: TGCGCCAGCAGCCAAGATCGAGGACAGAACACTGAAGCTTTCTTT.